This record looks at one T cell receptor beta chain sequence and its context. Which antigen it targets is not known. No much larger clone exists at a distance of one base, and base qualities are not known. This record comes from a study of blood T cell repertoires in COVID-19 (TCRdb year 2020). Study-level background: Collaborator samples came from the United States, Italy and Spain and covered acute and convalescent phases of COVID-19. The material from the prospective study consisted of cDNA or gDNA derived from T cells, B-cell-depleted T cells, or PBMCs. The samples were drawn from the first 160 participants of the ongoing ImmuneRACE study and from roughly 1,300 subjects provided by 6 global collaborators. Sample metadata almost always included a de-identified subject ID, COVID-19 status, age in years and sex. Where HLA class I and class II types were available, the types were taken from metadata supplied by the sample provider, not from assay-based typing. Subjects who had been exposed to COVID-19, were actively infected with it, or had recovered from it provided the deeply sampled blood TCRbeta repertoires that made up the dataset. The repertoires were released in a freely available public database intended as a resource for research on the immune response to SARS-CoV-2.

TCRbeta CDR3 regions were amplified from genomic DNA by means of the immunoSEQ Assay, a bias-controlled multiplex PCR. In the paper's pipeline: Within the assay, amplification of reference gene primers was used to estimate how many nucleated cells each sample contained. Sequence reads were collapsed and filtered to measure the absolute abundance of every unique TCRbeta CDR3 rearrangement. For each sample, productive Simpson clonality was calculated by taking the square root of Simpson's diversity index across productive rearrangements. Sourced from immuneACCESS, this table was stored by TCRdb with only in-frame sequences that have V and J called. A share of the clones is absent; for the studies checked, an unresolved V gene accounts for under half, and the remainder has no known explanation. The DNA gave D and trimming, while V, J and clone size come from that table. Counted in this sample were around 250,000 clones; roughly 85% of them appeared once. The ten most abundant clones make up around 5% of the sample.

Summary of the overall study and its limitations: Clinical and demographic metadata were provided uncurated, with the amount varying by source and participant.

Enrolling through a virtual design, the prospective study's participants ranged in age from roughly 18 to 89 years and lived across roughly 23 United States geographic areas. In the prospective study, cohorts were assigned on the basis of participant-reported clinical history obtained from a screening survey and a study questionnaire. A participant counted as exposed if, within 2 weeks of entering the study, that participant had been in contact with someone who had a PCR-confirmed or clinician-diagnosed COVID-19 case. In the prospective study, mobile phlebotomists collected whole blood, serum and a nasopharyngeal or oropharyngeal swab from each participant. Participants in the prospective study had the option to provide additional blood draws and questionnaires over an approximately 2-month period. Before DNA extraction, blood samples from the prospective study were shipped at room temperature or frozen.

This clonotype was sampled from a man aged 35-49 years who had been exposed to COVID-19. Sequencing was performed on PBMCs or T cells enriched from blood (not recorded which).

The CDR3 protein is CAISESSFYEQYF. The DNA is TGTGCCATCAGTGAGTCTAGCTTTTACGAGCAGTACTTC. The chain employs TRBV10-3 and TRBJ2-7, with no D gene named confidently. The germline V gene gives CDR1 as ENHRY and CDR2 as SYGVKD. V and J are truncated by 0 bases and 4 bases respectively, leaving an intervening sequence of 7 bases. From the cysteine up to the phenylalanine, the CDR3 has a length of 13 residues. Just the 39-base CDR3 DNA is kept, in frame starting at base 1.